Here is one TCR beta chain with its context. Its antigen is not known. The germline CDR1 and CDR2 sequences are ENHRY and SYGVKD. The V and J ends lost 7 bases and 5 bases respectively, with 11 bases between them. The CDR3 consists of 12 residues. Primed by a sample-barcoded 5' primer and a J-beta primer mix, a second PCR proceeded for roughly 6 to 12 cycles. Every cDNA was tagged by a template-switch adaptor with 12 random nucleotides. A single record per CDR3 protein comes from TCRdb applying MiXCR to the 5' RACE reads. The profile shows under 1,100,000 distinct CDR3 sequences, approximately 25% of them singletons. This sample was taken from a study of blood T cells in healthy people across ages. Across the study: There was about one barcoded beta molecule captured by template switching per two T cells.

The study, taken as a whole, reports: Naive T cell percentage strongly correlated with TCR beta diversity.

This sample also appeared in a second study, on T cells of mothers and their children. That paper adds: Nobody spotted any persistent microchimeric T cell clones.

J is TRBJ1-2 and V is TRBV10-3; maybe TRBD1 (5 bases). The sequence came from a girl aged 2 to 9 in good health. Source material: blood. The CDR3 sequence: CAIKGIWYGYTF. The CDR3 bases are TGTGCCATCAAGGGGATTTGGTATGGCTACACCTTC.